This T cell receptor (beta chain) emerged from a study of Graves' ophthalmopathy and Graves' hyperthyroidism (dated by TCRdb to the late 2010s). With regard to the full study: Peripheral blood was collected at initial diagnosis, before any treatment. T-cell repertoires of thyroid tissue and blood were compared in five or six hyperthyroidism patients. In total, approximately 140 blood samples were TCR-sequenced: fewer than 50 ophthalmopathy, some 75 hyperthyroidism and approximately 17 hyperthyroidism-to-ophthalmopathy patients. The approximately 98 discovery patients were randomly divided into training and test sets at a 7:3 ratio. The study used TCR beta repertoire signatures to distinguish Graves' ophthalmopathy from Graves' hyperthyroidism and to predict progression to ophthalmopathy. To explore V-J signatures that separate ophthalmopathy from hyperthyroidism, a discovery set of about 98 patients was enrolled, consisting of 40 to 45 with ophthalmopathy and roughly 60 with stable hyperthyroidism. The independent validation cohort included approximately 19 hyperthyroidism patients plus 17 patients who later progressed from hyperthyroidism to ophthalmopathy. After sampling, hyperthyroidism patients received methimazole starting at 30 mg daily, and ophthalmopathy patients received high-dose intravenous methylprednisolone.

The germline V gene (reference sequence) specifies SEHNR as CDR1 and FQNEAQ as CDR2. The CDR3 runs 14 amino acids, cysteine and phenylalanine included. Here the CDR3 DNA is all that survives: 42 bases in frame from base 1. For repertoire sequencing, the TCR beta CDR3 regions were amplified from RNA transcripts. A first-round RT-PCR used HTBI primers with the Qiagen OneStep RT-PCR kit, followed by a second-round multiplex PCR, size selection and purification. Libraries were sequenced on an Illumina HiSeq2000 using paired-end 100 bp reads. Per the original workflow: Reads were processed with SOAPnuke, discarding reads with adapters, uncalled bases, mean Phred below 15, or no exact constant-primer or identifier match. COPE v1.2.5 was used to merge the high-quality paired reads. Clonotypes were defined as unique nucleotide sequences and were aligned to IMGT TRB V, D and J references using MiTCR v1.1. The analysis was limited to V-J combinations with a frequency above 0.0001, which together covered about 99% of the repertoires. For each V-J combination, a TCR clonal expansion and chaos score was defined as F50 clonal expansion divided by the chaos observed in the TCRdist matrix. Features were reduced by Welch's t-statistics and random forest to approximately 13 V-J combinations, which fed a naive Bayes classifier. The similarity between thyroid and blood repertoires was quantified using the Morisita-Horn index. TCRdb reprocessed the public reads (quality trimming at Q25 with fastp, clone calling with MiXCR) and kept in-frame beta chains. Rows with one shared CDR3 protein collapse into an entry with the most common genes and DNA. These V and J calls derive from TCRdb rather than the authors' analysis. A total of about 220,000 distinct CDR3 sequences appear in this sample, 20% to 25% of them only once. Roughly 44% of the sample is held by the ten biggest clonotypes.

This clonotype occurred a few times. No antigen is known for it. Just one base apart from a much larger clone, this may be a read error. General study outcomes and caveats: Sample size was not statistically predetermined, and group allocation was not concealed from the investigators. In validation, the model predicted ophthalmopathy progression with nearly 71% sensitivity and roughly 72% specificity; some 13 predicted patients were CT-confirmed with GO in a median of 6.5 months. In cross-validation, the 13-signature model distinguished ophthalmopathy from stable hyperthyroidism with 85% to 90% sensitivity and about 84% specificity, and in the test set the corresponding values were about 80% and 75%. Most expanded thyroid clonotypes with frequency above 0.001 were also detected in blood, suggesting blood repertoires may reflect the thyroid immune response.

The ophthalmopathy patients had moderately to severely active disease, with a Clinical Activity Score of 3 or higher, a NOSPECS grade of 4 or higher, and a disease duration of less than 3 months. Patients were excluded if they had other autoimmune diseases, uncontrolled infections, pregnancy or lactation. Diagnosis relied on clinical symptoms, serum thyroxine, TRAb, thyroid ultrasound and orbital computed tomography. Ficoll-Paque density gradient centrifugation was used to isolate PBMCs from approximately 10 ml of fresh peripheral blood. Total RNA was extracted using Trizol reagent, and RNA quality was checked on an Agilent 2100 Bioanalyzer.

The receptor's source is a woman between 45 and 60 years old with Graves' ophthalmopathy. Donor details come from another sample of the same person, matched by shared clones. The sequenced sample consisted of peripheral blood. The chain links TRBV7-9 with TRBJ1-6; confidence is insufficient to name the D gene. The nucleotides read TGTGCCAGCAGCCAAATCATCGATAATTCACCCCCCCACTTT. The resulting protein is CASSQIIDNSPPHF.